This T cell receptor (beta chain) was observed in a study of blood T cell repertoires in COVID-19. Study overall: PBMCs, B-cell-depleted T cells, or T cells were the source of the cDNA or gDNA that made up the material.

Germline-derived CDR1 and CDR2 are SGHTA and FQGNSA. Losses at the gene ends were 1 base for V and 7 bases for J; bases not matched to a gene: 4. The CDR3 is 14 residues long. In the authors' methods: Reference gene primers were amplified, and this amplification served to estimate nucleated cell counts. Clones were sequenced by immunoSEQ multiplex PCR, and TCRdb holds only the in-frame ones, with some missing. From that table come the V and J calls and clone size; the DNA was used to work out D and trimming. Of approximately 300,000 clones in the sample, around 83% were seen once. V gene TRBV7-2 combines with J gene TRBJ1-1; 9 bases are a match to TRBD1. The receptor was isolated from a woman between 45 and 65 years old with acute or convalescent COVID-19. The specimen was peripheral blood. The CDR3 DNA reads TGTGCCAGCAGCTTAGAACAGGGGGCTGGTGAAGCTTTCTTT. Translating gives CASSLEQGAGEAFF.